The entry that follows covers one TCR beta chain sequence. A few counts support this clone. Its antigen has not been determined. Per-base qualities were not stored, and no clone one base away is much larger. The data are from a study of cytomegalovirus exposure and HLA in healthy donors (dated by TCRdb to 2015 to 2018). Background on the whole study: In an earlier analysis of approximately 500 of the donors, about 260 Gb of sequence data and roughly 100 million unique TCR beta sequences from about 190 million T cells were reported. An early release covering roughly 640 HLA-typed donors comprised roughly 300 gigabases of sequencing data and about 90 million unique TCR sequences. Among the approximately 400 genotyped donors, about 85% belonged to the genetic ancestry cluster associated with self-reported Caucasian donors. The aim of the study was to test whether cataloging public T cell receptors could identify signatures of past pathogen exposure. The study used immunosequencing to profile the T cell repertoires of 666 subjects and linked those repertoires to cytomegalovirus serostatus. Besides the first cohort of roughly 660 subjects, a separate validation cohort made up of 120 different subjects was used. High-throughput TCR immunosequencing, statistical association of individual TCRs with disease status, and machine learning were combined to predict cytomegalovirus infection status. To study patterns of TCR occurrence, a later analysis re-analyzed previously published TCR beta repertoires from 650 to 750 donors and added high-resolution HLA genotyping. In the later analysis, no new phenotypic data were used to find candidate immune exposures; instead, reliance was placed on TCR beta sequences and their occurrence across donors. In an earlier analysis of roughly 600 of the donors, high-throughput TCR beta sequencing was used to judge whether each TCR beta V gene segment behaved as functional or pseudogenic. Donor age, sex, ethnicity and CMV serostatus were collected together with the repertoire data. Genome-wide SNP genotypes for about 60% of the roughly 700 donors were used in a later genetic analysis, which treated that subset as a discovery cohort. Every discovery cohort repertoire had been produced on one sequencing platform. Both class I and class II loci were covered by HLA typing, at four-digit resolution. The number of donors typed differed by locus, with about 620-630 for A, B, C, DRB1 and DQB1, around 500 for DQA1, 600 to 610 for DPA1, and 400 to 490 for DPB1. Five DR-DQ haplotypes were treated as single units for association and clustering because of strong linkage in the cohort. Across some 400 genotyped donors of the cohort, an average of about 240,000 unique TCR beta nucleotide sequences per donor were sequenced, and 15% to 20% of those sequences were non-productive.

The CDR3 spans 15 residues, from the cysteine through the phenylalanine. The retained sequence is limited to the CDR3, 45 bases, with the frame set at the first base. CDR1 and CDR2 are read off the germline V gene as SNHLY and FYNNEI. Unmatched junction bases come to 8, with V trimmed by 3 bases and J by 7 bases. The cohort comprised around 700 healthy bone marrow donors. Cohort members were all nominally healthy when sampled, although unrecorded immune exposures were likely present. The donor tested CMV seropositive, placing the donor among the approximately 310 seropositive members of the cohort. A peripheral blood sample was collected from each donor, and TCR beta sequencing was performed on peripheral blood mononuclear cells. Genomic DNA extraction from the blood cell samples was performed with the Qiagen DNeasy Blood Extraction Kit. Receptor libraries were prepared by the immunoSEQ multiplex PCR assay. The multiplex PCR relied on a mix of 60 forward primers for TCR Vbeta segments and 13 reverse primers for TCR Jbeta segments. The CDR3 region of rearranged TCR beta genes was amplified from genomic DNA by a multiplex PCR assay. The Illumina HiSeq System was used to sequence the amplified TCR beta libraries as 87-base-pair reads. The original pipeline was this. A later analysis counted about 80 million unique TCR beta chains across the 600 to 850 repertoires, and 9.5 million to 11 million of these chains were shared by at least two donors. Raw reads were error-corrected and collapsed into unique sequences by a nearest-neighbor algorithm in which closely related sequences were merged to remove PCR and sequencing errors. V, D and J gene segments were assigned by aligning CDR3 sequences to IMGT reference sequences. For a sequence to be retained, a match of at least six nucleotides to both a V gene segment and a J gene segment was required. Rearrangements were classified as productive when the CDR3 lacked stop codons and remained in frame with V and J, and all other rearrangements were classified as non-productive. Following IMGT convention, CDR3 was defined as the stretch from the second conserved V-encoded cysteine to the conserved J-encoded phenylalanine. Sequences without an unambiguous match to a single V gene segment were excluded from the earlier analysis of 450 to 750 of the donors. An earlier analysis of several hundred of the donors called V segments functional above 56.7% productive rearrangements and segregating when the between-donor standard deviation exceeded 5%. A statistical classification framework was built for diagnosing cytomegalovirus status from the catalog of TCR beta chain sequences. V and J gene assignment, in a later analysis, came from comparing TCR nucleotide sequences with IMGT/GENE-DB human TR gene sequences. In a later analysis, CDR3 sequences and most-parsimonious VDJ recombination scenarios were assigned using the TCRdist pipeline. In a later analysis, each TCR beta chain was defined by its CDR3 amino acid sequence together with its V-gene family, and reads without a unique V-gene family were excluded. To address suspected cross-contamination and a sequencing artifact, a later analysis removed under 600 highly shared, low-generation-probability nucleotide sequences. For each public chain, a later analysis derived a clonal expansion index from normalized ranks of inferred template counts within each repertoire. A later analysis computed generation probabilities with a VDJ recombination model fitted to out-of-frame rearrangements, and checked the results against IGoR. Hypergeometric tests were used in a later analysis to score TCR-TCR, TCR-HLA and TCR-CMV co-occurrence, with a repertoire-size bias correction applied to the TCR pairs. A later analysis estimated false discovery rates by permuting HLA or CMV assignments 20 times. In a later analysis, co-occurring TCRs were grouped with DBSCAN, and TCRdist sequence similarity was added when clustering was performed within HLA-allele-positive subsets. Repertoires with fewer than 30,000 or more than 120,000 public chains were left out of co-occurrence clustering, as were five repertoires with anomalous nucleotide sharing. Sourced from immuneACCESS, this table was stored by TCRdb with only in-frame sequences that have V and J called. A share of the clones is absent; for the studies checked, an unresolved V gene accounts for under half, and the remainder has no known explanation. V and J calls and clone size are those listed in that table; D and trimming were worked out from the DNA. The sample profile shows some 150,000 clones; approximately 60% of them were found once. 6% to 8.5% of the sample is held by the ten biggest clonotypes.

The paper as a whole reports these results and caveats: The cohort was sequenced for TCR beta chains only, and without alpha or paired-chain data the features that could be detected were limited. A few of the identified cytomegalovirus-associated TCR beta chains were confirmed in vitro to be specific for cytomegalovirus antigens. Assigning TCR associations to individual alleles was difficult when HLA alleles, especially DR and DQ, strongly co-occurred. Linkage disequilibrium might explain the correlated functional status among segregating V segments, but an unknown experimental factor could not be excluded. A group of highly shared sequence variants was considered likely to be a technical artifact of the sequencing pipeline. In a later analysis, the rate of TCR association differed among HLA loci, with DRB1 alleles having the most associated TCRs and HLA-C alleles having the fewest. CMV serostatus was the only immune exposure information available for the cohort. The study gave a list of around 170 TCR beta chains associated with cytomegalovirus. In an earlier analysis of about 550 of the donors, most TCR beta V segments were observed in productive rearrangements about 87% or about 30% of the time, broadly matching IMGT annotations. In a later analysis, several top co-occurrence clusters were reported to appear linked to parvovirus B19, influenza, CMV and Epstein-Barr virus. The earlier analysis of approximately 540 of the donors excluded approximately 17 rarely observed V segments, including chromosome 9 orphons, because counts were too low. Compared with equally common non-associated chains, HLA-associated TCR beta chains in a later analysis were more clonally expanded and had lower generation probabilities. Presence/absence analyses assumed roughly uniform sequencing depth across donors, an assumption that may not hold. The authors suggested that the approach could potentially be generalized to other disease states and immunological phenotypes. According to a later analysis, most CMV-associated TCR beta chains appeared to be HLA-restricted, and the HLA associations seemed to be driven largely by CMV exposure. In a later analysis, more than 15,000 TCR beta sequences were associated with specific HLA alleles at a false discovery rate of 0.05. Cytomegalovirus status was reported to be diagnosed by the classifier with high specificity and sensitivity in both the original and validation cohorts. Some IMGT-functional V segments, including TRBV6-2 and TRBV6-3, could not be distinguished by the 87-base-pair reads and were therefore excluded. In a later genetic analysis, fewer N-insertions in productive TCRs were reported among donors in an Asian-associated ancestry cluster than the roughly 700-donor mean. Because some donors lacked HLA typing at each locus, the association tests relied only on the typed subset. Most TCR sequences were observed very rarely across donors, whereas some public TCRs were present in many individuals. V-gene and J-gene trimming of TCR beta chains was associated with a missense DCLRE1C variant in a later genetic analysis, and the association was replicated in an independent cohort. A further reported finding was that TCR beta sequences accurately predicted the HLA-A and HLA-B alleles for most subjects in the first cohort.

Sequenced material: PBMCs. The sequence links TRBV2 to TRBJ1-5; 8 of the junction bases match TRBD1. The source is a woman aged 60-75 years in good health and CMV-seropositive. DNA sequence: TGTGCCAGCAGTGAGAACAGGGGGAATAGACAGCCCCAGCATTTT. This yields the protein CASSENRGNRQPQHF.